These T cell receptor beta chains were read from a single sample in a study of CD8+ T cells in alopecia areata. TCRdb's table, derived via immunoSEQ multiplex PCR, lists solely in-frame clones and lacks some. The data hold more than 150,000 clones, with approximately 59% observed a single time. Sequencing used CD4+ T cells sorted from blood, obtained at week 0. These receptors all come from a human donor with alopecia areata. The CDR3 runs from the conserved cysteine through the conserved F or W. Fields, in order: J gene, clone size, V gene, D gene, CDR3 DNA, CDR3 protein. D genes are given only for firm matches. Rows give clone size only sometimes, using once, few, many, or a class for an expanded clone.

>TRBJ1-6|-|TRBV6-5|-
TGTGCCAGCAGTTACGGGATTCATTCACCCCTCCACTTT
CASSYGIHSPLHF
>TRBJ1-5|-|TRBV6-5|-
TGTGCCAGCAGTTACTCGATGGACCATAGCAATCAGCCCCAGCATTTT
CASSYSMDHSNQPQHF
>TRBJ1-1|-|TRBV10-2|-
TGCGCCAGCACCCGGGGTTACGCCTCCGACACTGAAGCTTTCTTT
CASTRGYASDTEAFF
>TRBJ2-6|-|TRBV30|-
TGTGCCTGGAGTCTCCCTTGGGAGGCCAACGTCCTGACTTTC
CAWSLPWEANVLTF
>TRBJ2-6|-|TRBV7-8|TRBD1
TGTGCCAGCAGCTTAGGCCTGACAGGGTCTGAGGCCAACGTCCTGACTTTC
CASSLGLTGSEANVLTF
>TRBJ2-7|-|TRBV4-1|-
TGCGCCAGCAGCCAAACTCGGGAGTCCGACGAGCAGTACTTC
CASSQTRESDEQYF
>TRBJ1-2|once|TRBV19|-
TGTGCCAGTAGGGAGGGGCGGCGCTTAAACTATGGCTACACCTTC
CASREGRRLNYGYTF
>TRBJ1-5|-|TRBV2|-
TGTGCCAGCAGTGGGGTCTCCGCACACAATCAGCCCCAGCATTTT
CASSGVSAHNQPQHF
>TRBJ2-7|-|TRBV7-3|-
TGTGCCAGCAGCCTTACTAGAACCGACGAGCAGTACTTC
CASSLTRTDEQYF
>TRBJ1-5|once|TRBV15|-
TGTGCCACCAGCAGGCTCGATGGGAATCAGCCCCAGCATTTT
CATSRLDGNQPQHF
>TRBJ1-5|-|TRBV5-6|TRBD1
TGTGCCAGCAGCAGCGGACAGGGCAATTTTCAGCCCCAGCATTTT
CASSSGQGNFQPQHF